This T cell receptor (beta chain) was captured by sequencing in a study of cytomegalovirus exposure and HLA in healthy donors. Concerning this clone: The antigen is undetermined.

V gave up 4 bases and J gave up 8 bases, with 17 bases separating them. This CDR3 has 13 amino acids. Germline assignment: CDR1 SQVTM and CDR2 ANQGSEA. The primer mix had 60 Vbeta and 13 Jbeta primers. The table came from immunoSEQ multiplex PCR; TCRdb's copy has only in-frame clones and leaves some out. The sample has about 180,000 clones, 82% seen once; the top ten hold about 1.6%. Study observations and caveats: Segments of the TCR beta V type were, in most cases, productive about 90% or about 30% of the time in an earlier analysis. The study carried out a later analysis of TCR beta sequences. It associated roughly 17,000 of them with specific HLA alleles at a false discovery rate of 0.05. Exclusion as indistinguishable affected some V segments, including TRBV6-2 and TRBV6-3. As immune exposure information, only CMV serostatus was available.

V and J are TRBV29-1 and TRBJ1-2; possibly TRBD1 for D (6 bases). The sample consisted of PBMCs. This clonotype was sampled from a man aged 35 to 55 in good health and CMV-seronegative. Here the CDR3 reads CSVVGHLAIGYTF. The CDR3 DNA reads TGCAGCGTTGTGGGACATCTAGCTATAGGCTACACCTTC.